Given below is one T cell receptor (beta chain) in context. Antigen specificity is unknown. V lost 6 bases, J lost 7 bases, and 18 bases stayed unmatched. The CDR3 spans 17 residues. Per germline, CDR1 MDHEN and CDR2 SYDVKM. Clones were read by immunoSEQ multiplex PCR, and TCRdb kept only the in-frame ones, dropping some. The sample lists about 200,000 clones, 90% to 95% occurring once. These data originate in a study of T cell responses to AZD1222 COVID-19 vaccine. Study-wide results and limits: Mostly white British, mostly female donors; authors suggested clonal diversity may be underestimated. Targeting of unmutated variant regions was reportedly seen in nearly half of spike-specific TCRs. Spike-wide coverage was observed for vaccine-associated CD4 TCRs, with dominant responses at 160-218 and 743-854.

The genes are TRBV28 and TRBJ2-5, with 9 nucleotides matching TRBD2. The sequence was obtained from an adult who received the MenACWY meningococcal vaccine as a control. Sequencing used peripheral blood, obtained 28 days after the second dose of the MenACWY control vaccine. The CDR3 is CASSAPAGGRGGGTQYF. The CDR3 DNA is TGTGCCAGCAGCGCCCCAGCGGGAGGCCGGGGGGGTGGGACCCAGTACTTC.